A selection of T cell receptor beta chains follows, all from one sample in a study of cytomegalovirus exposure and HLA in healthy donors. TCRdb's copy holds only in-frame clones and misses some; the assay was immunoSEQ multiplex PCR. In the table there are fewer than 250,000 clones, roughly 86% of which are singletons. Sequencing input: PBMCs. Receptors were obtained from a woman younger than 30 in good health and CMV-seronegative. Both conserved end residues are part of each CDR3. D genes are given only for firm matches. Size is omitted from some rows. Given values are once, few, many or a class for expanded clones.

TRBV2,NA,TRBJ1-5,NA,TGTGCCAGCAGTGAAGATGGGGCCACGCGGTATAGCAATCAGCCCCAGCATTTT,CASSEDGATRYSNQPQHF
TRBV11-2,NA,TRBJ2-7,TRBD1,TGTGCCAGCAGCTCCGGGACAGGAAACGAGCAGTACTTC,CASSSGTGNEQYF
TRBV18,NA,TRBJ1-2,TRBD1,TGTGCCAGCTCACACAGACAGGGAAACTATGGCTACACCTTC,CASSHRQGNYGYTF
TRBV5-1,NA,TRBJ2-5,TRBD1,TGCGCCAGCAGCTTGGGGGGACAGTATTTCCCCCAAGAGACCCAGTACTTC,CASSLGGQYFPQETQYF
TRBV11-3,few,TRBJ2-1,NA,TGTGCCAGCAGCTTGACCCTCGGGAATGAGCAGTTCTTC,CASSLTLGNEQFF
TRBV7-2,NA,TRBJ1-4,NA,TGTGCCAGCAGCCTAAGGACAGCTACTAATGAAAAACTGTTTTTT,CASSLRTATNEKLFF
TRBV29-1,once,TRBJ1-2,NA,TGCAGCGTTGAAGTAATAGGAGGTGCTTACGAAAATGGCTACACCTTC,CSVEVIGGAYENGYTF
TRBV27,NA,TRBJ2-3,TRBD1,TGTGCCAGCAGTGCTACAGGGGGATATACAGATACGCAGTATTTT,CASSATGGYTDTQYF
TRBV28,NA,TRBJ2-1,TRBD1,TGTGCCACAGCGCGACAGGGCGGGTTTGGGTTCTTC,CATARQGGFGFF
TRBV14,few,TRBJ1-1,TRBD1,TGTGCCAGCAGCCCCTCTATGGGACCGGGACAGGGGGGTGAAGCTTTCTTT,CASSPSMGPGQGGEAFF
TRBV11-3,NA,TRBJ1-1,NA,TGTGCCAGCAGCGCTCGAGGAGGGGTGAACACTGAAGCTTTCTTT,CASSARGGVNTEAFF
TRBV7-9,NA,TRBJ2-3,TRBD2,TGTGCCAGCAGCTTAGCGCGTCTAGCGGGGACTAAAGATACGCAGTATTTT,CASSLARLAGTKDTQYF
TRBV28,NA,TRBJ2-3,TRBD1,TGTGCCAGCACTTCGACAGGGCCGGACACAGATACGCAGTATTTT,CASTSTGPDTDTQYF
TRBV19,NA,TRBJ1-4,TRBD1,TGTGCCAGTAGTACCGGGGACAGGATTAATGAAAAACTGTTTTTT,CASSTGDRINEKLFF
TRBV19,NA,TRBJ1-2,NA,TGTGCCAGTAGAGGACACCAAGTGGATACCTTC,CASRGHQVDTF
TRBV5-1,NA,TRBJ2-2,TRBD1,TGCGCCAGCAGCAGTAGACAGGGCAAAGCGACCGGGGAGCTGTTTTTT,CASSSRQGKATGELFF
TRBV7-9,NA,TRBJ1-2,NA,TGTGCCAGCAGCATCGACGGACAGCTCTACACCTTC,CASSIDGQLYTF
TRBV27,once,TRBJ2-5,NA,TGTGCCAGCAGTTTATCGCGTAGTGTCGAGACCCAGTACTTC,CASSLSRSVETQYF
TRBV6-5,NA,TRBJ2-1,NA,TGTGCCAGCAGCCGAACTAGCAGCGAGCAGTTCTTC,CASSRTSSEQFF
TRBV5-6,NA,TRBJ2-5,TRBD2,TGTGCCAGCAGCTTGGTGGGCTTGGTGCGGGGGGACGGACGGGAGACCCAGTACTTC,CASSLVGLVRGDGRETQYF
TRBV7-9,NA,TRBJ2-1,NA,TGTGCCAGCAGCTCTTCGAGGCAGTGGAGCACTTACAATGAGCAGTTCTTC,CASSSSRQWSTYNEQFF
TRBV19,NA,TRBJ2-7,TRBD1,TGTGCCAGTAGTCCAGGACAGGGATTGAGCTCCTACGAGCAGTACTTC,CASSPGQGLSSYEQYF
TRBV9,NA,TRBJ2-3,TRBD2,TGTGCCAGCAGCGTAAGTGGGGGGGGCACAGATACGCAGTATTTT,CASSVSGGGTDTQYF
TRBV7-2,NA,TRBJ1-2,NA,TGTGCCAGCAGCATATGGGACACCCTAATGGAGGGCTACACCTTC,CASSIWDTLMEGYTF
TRBV5-1,NA,TRBJ2-2,TRBD2,TGCGCCAGCAGCAGGACTAGCGGGCCGAACACCGGGGAGCTGTTTTTT,CASSRTSGPNTGELFF
TRBV5-1,NA,TRBJ2-5,TRBD1,TGCGCCAGCAGCTCGGGGACAGGGATCATCCAAGAGACCCAGTACTTC,CASSSGTGIIQETQYF
TRBV5-4,NA,TRBJ2-3,NA,TGTGCCAGCAGCGGCCAACTAACGGGACTCCATTTT,CASSGQLTGLHF
TRBV6-4,NA,TRBJ1-2,NA,TGTGCCAGCAGTAAAGGGCCAGCGGGGGGCTACACCTTC,CASSKGPAGGYTF
TRBV7-8,NA,TRBJ2-1,NA,TGTGCCAGCAGCTTAGGGGTGCGGGCGGTGCATAGCTCCTACAATGAGCAGTTCTTC,CASSLGVRAVHSSYNEQFF
TRBV19,NA,TRBJ2-5,NA,TGTGCCAGTAGTATCCCTCAGGCGCTGGAGACCCAGTACTTC,CASSIPQALETQYF
TRBV2,NA,TRBJ2-1,TRBD2,TGTGCCAGCAGTGATGGCGGCGCGACTAGCGGTGACAATGAGCAGTTCTTC,CASSDGGATSGDNEQFF
TRBV19,once,TRBJ2-1,NA,TGTGCCAGTAGTATGTCAGCGCTTGGGGAGCAGTTCTTC,CASSMSALGEQFF
TRBV27,NA,TRBJ2-3,NA,TGTGCCAGCAGTGGTCCTTCCGCTTCCGGGGGATTCCGTCGCGCTACGCAGTATTTT,CASSGPSASGGFRRATQYF
TRBV6-1,NA,TRBJ2-7,TRBD2,TGTGCCGGGGAGGGGGGACTAGCCTCCGAGCAGTACTTC,CAGEGGLASEQYF
TRBV5-4,NA,TRBJ1-4,NA,TGTGCCAGCAGCTTGGGGGCACCCATATATGAAAAACTGTTTTTT,CASSLGAPIYEKLFF
TRBV10-1,NA,TRBJ2-1,TRBD2,TGCGCCAGCAGTGTTGGACTAGCGGGTAACAATGAGCAGTTCTTC,CASSVGLAGNNEQFF
TRBV30,NA,TRBJ2-6,NA,TGTGCCTGGTCGTTCTCTGGGGCCAACGTCCTGACTTTC,CAWSFSGANVLTF
TRBV29-1,NA,TRBJ2-2,TRBD2,TGCAGCGTTGAAGATCGTACGGGGCGGGGGACCGGGGAGCTGTTTTTT,CSVEDRTGRGTGELFF
TRBV28,NA,TRBJ2-2,NA,TGTGCCAGCGAACGGGGCACCGGGGAGCTGTTTTTT,CASERGTGELFF
TRBV30,NA,TRBJ1-1,TRBD1,TGTGCCTGGGGGACAGGGGTGGGCACTGAAGCTTTCTTT,CAWGTGVGTEAFF
TRBV4-1,few,TRBJ1-1,TRBD1,TGCGCCAGCAGCCAAAGGGACAGGGAGATGTCTGAAGCTTTCTTT,CASSQRDREMSEAFF
TRBV6-5,NA,TRBJ2-1,NA,TGTGCCAGCAGTTACCCCGGACAGGAGGGTTACAATGAGCAGTTCTTC,CASSYPGQEGYNEQFF